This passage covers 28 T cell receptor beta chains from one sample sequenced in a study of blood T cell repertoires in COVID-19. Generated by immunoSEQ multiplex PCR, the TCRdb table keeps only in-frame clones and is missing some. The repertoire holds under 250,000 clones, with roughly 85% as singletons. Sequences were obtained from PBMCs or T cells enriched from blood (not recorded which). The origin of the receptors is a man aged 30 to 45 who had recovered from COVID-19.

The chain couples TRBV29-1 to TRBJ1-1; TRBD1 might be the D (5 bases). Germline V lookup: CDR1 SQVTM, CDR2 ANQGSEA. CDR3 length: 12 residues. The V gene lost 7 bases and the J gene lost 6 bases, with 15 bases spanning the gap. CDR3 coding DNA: TGCAGCGGCGACCAGGGCGTCTCTGAAGCTTTCTTT. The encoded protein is CSGDQGVSEAFF.

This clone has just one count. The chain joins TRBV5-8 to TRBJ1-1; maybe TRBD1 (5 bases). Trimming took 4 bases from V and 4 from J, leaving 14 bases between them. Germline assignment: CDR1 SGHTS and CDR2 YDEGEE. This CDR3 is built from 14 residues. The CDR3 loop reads CASSRRLRGTEAFF. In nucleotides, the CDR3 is TGTGCCAGCAGCCGACGCCTAAGGGGCACTGAAGCTTTCTTT.

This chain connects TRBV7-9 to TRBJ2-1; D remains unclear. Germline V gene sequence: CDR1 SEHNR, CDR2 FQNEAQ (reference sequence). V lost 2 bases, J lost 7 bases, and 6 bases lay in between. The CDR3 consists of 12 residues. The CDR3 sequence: CASSLPGNEQFF. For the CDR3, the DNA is TGTGCCAGCAGCTTACCCGGGAATGAGCAGTTCTTC.

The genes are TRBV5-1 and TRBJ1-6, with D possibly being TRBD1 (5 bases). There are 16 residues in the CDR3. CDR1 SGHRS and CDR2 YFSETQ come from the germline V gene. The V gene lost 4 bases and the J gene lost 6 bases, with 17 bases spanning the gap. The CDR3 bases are TGCGCCAGCAGCCCTTGGACCGACAGACCTAATTCACCCCTCCACTTT. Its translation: CASSPWTDRPNSPLHF.

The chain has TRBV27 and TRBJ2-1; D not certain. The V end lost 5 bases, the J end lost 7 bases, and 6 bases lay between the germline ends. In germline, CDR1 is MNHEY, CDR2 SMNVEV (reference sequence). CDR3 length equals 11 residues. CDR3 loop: CASSRGNEQFF. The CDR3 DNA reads TGTGCCAGCAGTCGAGGAAATGAGCAGTTCTTC.

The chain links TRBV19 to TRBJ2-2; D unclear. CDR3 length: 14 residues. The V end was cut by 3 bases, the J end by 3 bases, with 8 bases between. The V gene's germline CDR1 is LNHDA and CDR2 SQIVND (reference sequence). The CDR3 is CASSITGYTGELFF. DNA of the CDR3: TGTGCCAGTAGTATCACCGGGTACACCGGGGAGCTGTTTTTT.

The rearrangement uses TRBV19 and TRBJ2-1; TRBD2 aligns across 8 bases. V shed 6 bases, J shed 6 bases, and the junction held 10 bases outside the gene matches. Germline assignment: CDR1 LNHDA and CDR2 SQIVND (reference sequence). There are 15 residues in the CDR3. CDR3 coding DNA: TGTGCCAGTAGCTTAGGACTAGCTTTGGTCAATGAGCAGTTCTTC. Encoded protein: CASSLGLALVNEQFF.

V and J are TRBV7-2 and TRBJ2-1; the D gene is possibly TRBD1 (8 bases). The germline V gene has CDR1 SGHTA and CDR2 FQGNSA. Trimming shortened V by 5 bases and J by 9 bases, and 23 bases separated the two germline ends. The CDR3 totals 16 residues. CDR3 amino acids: CASSIGTGPRGGEQFF. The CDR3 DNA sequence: TGTGCCAGCAGCATCGGGACAGGTCCCAGGGGGGGTGAGCAGTTCTTC.

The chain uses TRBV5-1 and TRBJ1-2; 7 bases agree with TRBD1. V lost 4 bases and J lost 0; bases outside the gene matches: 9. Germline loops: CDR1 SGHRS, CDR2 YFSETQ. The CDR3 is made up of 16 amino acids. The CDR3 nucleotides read TGCGCCAGCAGCCTGGGACAGAACCCCCCTAACTATGGCTACACCTTC. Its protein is CASSLGQNPPNYGYTF.

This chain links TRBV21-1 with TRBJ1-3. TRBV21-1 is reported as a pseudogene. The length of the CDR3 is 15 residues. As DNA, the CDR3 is TGTGCCAGCAGCGCGGATTTGACCTCTGGAAACACCATATATTTT. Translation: CASSADLTSGNTIYF.

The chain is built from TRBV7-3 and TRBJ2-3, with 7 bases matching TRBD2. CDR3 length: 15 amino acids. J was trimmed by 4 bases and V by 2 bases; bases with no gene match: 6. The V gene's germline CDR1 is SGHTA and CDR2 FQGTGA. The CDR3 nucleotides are TGTGCCAGCAGCTTAGAAAGCGGGGATGCAGATACGCAGTATTTT. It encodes CASSLESGDADTQYF.

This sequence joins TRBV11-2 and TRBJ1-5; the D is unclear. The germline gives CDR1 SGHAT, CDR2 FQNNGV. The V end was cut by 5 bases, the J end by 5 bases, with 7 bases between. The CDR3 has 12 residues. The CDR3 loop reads CASSGEDQPQHF. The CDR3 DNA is TGTGCCAGCAGCGGCGAGGATCAGCCCCAGCATTTT.

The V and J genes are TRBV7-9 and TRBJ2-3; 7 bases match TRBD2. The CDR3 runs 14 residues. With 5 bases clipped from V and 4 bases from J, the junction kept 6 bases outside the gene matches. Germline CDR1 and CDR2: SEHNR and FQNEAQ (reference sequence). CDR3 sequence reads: CASSPWGGADTQYF. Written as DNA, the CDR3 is TGTGCCAGCAGCCCCTGGGGAGGGGCAGATACGCAGTATTTT.

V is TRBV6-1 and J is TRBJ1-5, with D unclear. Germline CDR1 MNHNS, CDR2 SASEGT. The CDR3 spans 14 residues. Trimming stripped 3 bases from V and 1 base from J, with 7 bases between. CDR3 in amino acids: CASSDNRSNQPQHF. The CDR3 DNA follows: TGTGCCAGCAGTGATAACAGAAGCAATCAGCCCCAGCATTTT.

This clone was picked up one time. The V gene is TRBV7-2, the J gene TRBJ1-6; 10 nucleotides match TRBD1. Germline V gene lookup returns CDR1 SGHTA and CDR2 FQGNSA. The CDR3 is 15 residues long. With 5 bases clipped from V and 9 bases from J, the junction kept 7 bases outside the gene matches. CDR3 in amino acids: CASSLDRGLRSPLHF. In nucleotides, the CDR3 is TGTGCCAGCAGCCTAGACAGGGGGCTTCGTTCACCCCTCCACTTT.

The CDR3 region is CASREDSYEQYF. CDR3 nucleotide sequence: TGTGCCAGCAGAGAGGACAGCTACGAGCAGTACTTC. The chain recombines TRBV2 with TRBJ2-7; perhaps TRBD1 as D (6 bases). Trimming left V 6 bases short and J 3 bases short, with 9 bases between. Germline V gene sequence: CDR1 SNHLY, CDR2 FYNNEI. The CDR3 has 12 amino acids.

The CDR3 DNA reads TGTGCCAGCTCTTCCGGCTCCTATAATTCACCCCTCCACTTT. It translates to CASSSGSYNSPLHF. This rearrangement joins TRBV7-3 to TRBJ1-6; D not certain. Germline V gives CDR1 SGHTA, CDR2 FQGTGA. The CDR3 covers 14 residues. Trimming removed 8 bases at V and 0 bases at J, with 8 bases between.

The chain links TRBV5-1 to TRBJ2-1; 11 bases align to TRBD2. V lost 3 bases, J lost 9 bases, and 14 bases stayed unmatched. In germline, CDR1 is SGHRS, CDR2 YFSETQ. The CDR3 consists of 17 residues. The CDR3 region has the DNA TGCGCCAGCAGCTGGGGCTTAACTAGCGGGAGATTTAGTGAGCAGTTCTTC. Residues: CASSWGLTSGRFSEQFF.

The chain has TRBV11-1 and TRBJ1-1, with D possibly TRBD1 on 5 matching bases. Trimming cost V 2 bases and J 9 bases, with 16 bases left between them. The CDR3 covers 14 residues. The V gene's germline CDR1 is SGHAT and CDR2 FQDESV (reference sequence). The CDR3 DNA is TGTGCCAGCAGCTTACGGTTTATGGACACACAAGCTTTCTTT. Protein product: CASSLRFMDTQAFF.

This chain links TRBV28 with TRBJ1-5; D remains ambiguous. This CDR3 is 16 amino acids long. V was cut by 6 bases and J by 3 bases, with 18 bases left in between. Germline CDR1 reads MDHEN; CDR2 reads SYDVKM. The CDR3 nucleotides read TGTGCCAGCAGCTATGATACCCTCTCTTACAATCAGCCCCAGCATTTT. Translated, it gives CASSYDTLSYNQPQHF. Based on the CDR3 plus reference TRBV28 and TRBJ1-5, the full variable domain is DVKVTQSSRYLVKRTGEKVFLECVQDMDHENMFWYRQDPGLGLRLIYFSYDVKMKEKGDIPEGYSVSREKKERFSLILESASTNQTSMYLCASSYDTLSYNQPQHFGDGTRLSIL.

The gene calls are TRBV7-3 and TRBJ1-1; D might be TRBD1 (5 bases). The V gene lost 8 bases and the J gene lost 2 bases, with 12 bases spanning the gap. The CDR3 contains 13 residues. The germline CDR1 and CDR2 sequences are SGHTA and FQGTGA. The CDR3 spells CASARQRNTEAFF. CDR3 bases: TGTGCCAGCGCGAGACAGAGAAACACTGAAGCTTTCTTT.

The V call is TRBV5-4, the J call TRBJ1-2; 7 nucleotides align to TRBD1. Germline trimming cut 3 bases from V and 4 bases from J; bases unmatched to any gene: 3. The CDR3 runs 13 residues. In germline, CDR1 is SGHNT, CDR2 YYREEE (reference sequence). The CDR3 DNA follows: TGTGCCAGCAGCTCAAACAGGGGCTATGGCTACACCTTC. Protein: CASSSNRGYGYTF.

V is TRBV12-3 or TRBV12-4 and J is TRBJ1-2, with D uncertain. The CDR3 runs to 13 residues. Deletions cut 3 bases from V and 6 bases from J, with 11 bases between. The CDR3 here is CASSFDLTDGYTF. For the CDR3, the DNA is TGTGCCAGCAGTTTTGACCTCACAGATGGCTACACCTTC.

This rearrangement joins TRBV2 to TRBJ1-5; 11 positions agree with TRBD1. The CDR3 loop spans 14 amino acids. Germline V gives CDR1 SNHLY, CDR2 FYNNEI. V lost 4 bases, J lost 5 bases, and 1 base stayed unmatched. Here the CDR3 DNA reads TGTGCCAGCAGTGGGGGACAGGGGGATCAGCCCCAGCATTTT. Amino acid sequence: CASSGGQGDQPQHF.

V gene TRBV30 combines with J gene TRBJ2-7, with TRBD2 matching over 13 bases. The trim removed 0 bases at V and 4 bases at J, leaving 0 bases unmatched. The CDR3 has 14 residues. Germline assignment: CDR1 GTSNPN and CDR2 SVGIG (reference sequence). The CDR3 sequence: CAWSVLAGGYEQYF. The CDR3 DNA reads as TGTGCCTGGAGTGTACTAGCGGGGGGGTACGAGCAGTACTTC.

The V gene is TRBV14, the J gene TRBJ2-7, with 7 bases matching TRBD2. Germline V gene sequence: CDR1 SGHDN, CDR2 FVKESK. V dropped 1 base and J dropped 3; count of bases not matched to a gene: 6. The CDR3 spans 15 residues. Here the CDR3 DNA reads TGTGCCAGCAGCCAAGCCCTGGGCGGGAGCTACGAGCAGTACTTC. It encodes CASSQALGGSYEQYF.

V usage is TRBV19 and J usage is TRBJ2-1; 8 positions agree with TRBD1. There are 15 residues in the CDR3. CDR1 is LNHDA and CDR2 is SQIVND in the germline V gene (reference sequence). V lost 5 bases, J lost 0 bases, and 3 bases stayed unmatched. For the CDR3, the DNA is TGTGCCAGTAGTCGGGACAGGAGCTCCTACAATGAGCAGTTCTTC. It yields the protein CASSRDRSSYNEQFF.

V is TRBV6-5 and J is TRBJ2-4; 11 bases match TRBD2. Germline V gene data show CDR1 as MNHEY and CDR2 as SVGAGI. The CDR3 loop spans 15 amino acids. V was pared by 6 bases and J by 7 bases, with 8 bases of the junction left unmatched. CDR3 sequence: CASSVKASGRNIQYF. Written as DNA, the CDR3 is TGTGCCAGCAGCGTTAAGGCTAGCGGGAGGAACATTCAGTACTTC.